This is a list of T cell receptor beta chains from one sample in a study of blood T cells in healthy people across ages. Each CDR3 protein is one row after TCRdb ran MiXCR on the 5' RACE reads. The sample includes roughly 700,000 distinct CDR3 sequences, about 34% of them seen just once. Source material: blood. The receptors come from an elderly woman in good health. Both conserved end residues are part of each CDR3. A D gene is named only where the DNA matches it firmly. Some rows mark clone size as missing; the rest say once, few, many or name a class of expanded clone.

d_call: -; clone_size: -; cdr3_length: 13; v_call: TRBV9; j_call: TRBJ2-2; cdr3_nt: TGTGCCAGCAGCGTAGGGTGGACCGGGGAGCTGTTTTTT; cdr3_aa: CASSVGWTGELFF
d_call: -; clone_size: many; cdr3_length: 16; v_call: TRBV20-1; j_call: TRBJ1-2; cdr3_nt: TGCAGTGCTAGAGATACTATCCCCAGGGATCGCTATGGCTACACCTTC; cdr3_aa: CSARDTIPRDRYGYTF
d_call: TRBD1; clone_size: many; cdr3_length: 14; v_call: TRBV11-3; j_call: TRBJ2-1; cdr3_nt: TGTGCCAGCAGCTCGGGACAGGGTCCCGATGAGCAGTTCTTC; cdr3_aa: CASSSGQGPDEQFF
d_call: -; clone_size: -; cdr3_length: 15; v_call: TRBV27; j_call: TRBJ1-2; cdr3_nt: TGTGCCAGCAGCCCACCAGGACAGCTTGACTATGGCTACACCTTC; cdr3_aa: CASSPPGQLDYGYTF
d_call: -; clone_size: -; cdr3_length: 11; v_call: TRBV7-2; j_call: TRBJ1-2; cdr3_nt: TGCGCCAGCGGCTTAGGGGTGTTCTACACCTTC; cdr3_aa: CASGLGVFYTF
d_call: -; clone_size: -; cdr3_length: 15; v_call: TRBV20-1; j_call: TRBJ2-1; cdr3_nt: TGCAGTGCTAGAGTTCCGGGACTTAACAACAATGAGCAGTTCTTC; cdr3_aa: CSARVPGLNNNEQFF
d_call: -; clone_size: few; cdr3_length: 12; v_call: TRBV7-9; j_call: TRBJ1-1; cdr3_nt: TGTGCCGTTCCCCCGGGAAACACTGAAGCTTTCTTT; cdr3_aa: CAVPPGNTEAFF
d_call: TRBD2; clone_size: -; cdr3_length: 15; v_call: TRBV5-4; j_call: TRBJ2-1; cdr3_nt: TGTGCCAGCAGCTTGGGGACTAGCGGGGTCATTGAGCAGTTCTTC; cdr3_aa: CASSLGTSGVIEQFF
d_call: TRBD2; clone_size: -; cdr3_length: 16; v_call: TRBV30; j_call: TRBJ2-1; cdr3_nt: TGTGCCTGGAGTGGTAGCGGGGGCCGAAGCTACAATGAGCAGTTCTTC; cdr3_aa: CAWSGSGGRSYNEQFF
d_call: -; clone_size: many; cdr3_length: 14; v_call: TRBV9; j_call: TRBJ1-1; cdr3_nt: TGTGCCAGCAGCGCCAGACAGGAGGGCACTGAAGCTTTCTTT; cdr3_aa: CASSARQEGTEAFF
d_call: -; clone_size: once; cdr3_length: 15; v_call: TRBV28; j_call: TRBJ2-4; cdr3_nt: TGTGCCAGCAGTTTCGGGGACGCCGATTCGCTACAGCAGTACTTC; cdr3_aa: CASSFGDADSLQQYF
d_call: -; clone_size: many; cdr3_length: 14; v_call: TRBV20-1; j_call: TRBJ1-2; cdr3_nt: TGCAGTGCTCGCCGCGGGGCCGATAACTATGGCTACACCTTC; cdr3_aa: CSARRGADNYGYTF
d_call: TRBD2; clone_size: -; cdr3_length: 17; v_call: TRBV3-1; j_call: TRBJ2-5; cdr3_nt: TGTGCCAGCAGCCAGGGAGGGACTAGCGGGGGGCGAGAGACCCAGTACTTC; cdr3_aa: CASSQGGTSGGRETQYF
d_call: TRBD2; clone_size: few; cdr3_length: 16; v_call: TRBV5-1; j_call: TRBJ2-3; cdr3_nt: TGCGCCAGCAGCTTGGAAGCGGGGTCGGGCACAGATACGCAGTATTTT; cdr3_aa: CASSLEAGSGTDTQYF
d_call: -; clone_size: once; cdr3_length: 15; v_call: TRBV4-3; j_call: TRBJ1-2; cdr3_nt: TGCGCCAGCAGCCAAGTGCGGACAGTTAACTATGGCTACACCTTC; cdr3_aa: CASSQVRTVNYGYTF
d_call: -; clone_size: -; cdr3_length: 17; v_call: TRBV2; j_call: TRBJ2-1; cdr3_nt: TGTGCCAGCAGCCCCATCTTCCACGACAGGATTGGCAATGAGCAGTTCTTC; cdr3_aa: CASSPIFHDRIGNEQFF
d_call: -; clone_size: -; cdr3_length: 12; v_call: TRBV20-1; j_call: TRBJ2-5; cdr3_nt: TGCAGTGCTAGACTGGATAGCCATGAGCAGTACTTC; cdr3_aa: CSARLDSHEQYF
d_call: -; clone_size: many; cdr3_length: 16; v_call: TRBV6-2/TRBV6-3; j_call: TRBJ1-2; cdr3_nt: TGTGCCAGCAGCATGACAAGGCCCCCTTCTAACTATGGCTACACCTTC; cdr3_aa: CASSMTRPPSNYGYTF
d_call: -; clone_size: -; cdr3_length: 22; v_call: TRBV11-1; j_call: TRBJ1-4; cdr3_nt: TGTGCCAGCAGCTTAGCGCCCGGAGGGGGGCTTATCAGTCGGGCAACTAATGAAAAACTGTTTTTT; cdr3_aa: CASSLAPGGGLISRATNEKLFF
d_call: TRBD1; clone_size: -; cdr3_length: 15; v_call: TRBV20-1; j_call: TRBJ2-4; cdr3_nt: TGCAGTGCTCCGGACAGGCTCCTCGCCAAAAACATTCAGTACTTC; cdr3_aa: CSAPDRLLAKNIQYF
d_call: TRBD1; clone_size: -; cdr3_length: 15; v_call: TRBV20-1; j_call: TRBJ2-1; cdr3_nt: TGCAGTGCTGAAACGAACAGGGGCTTCTACAATGAGCAGTTCTTC; cdr3_aa: CSAETNRGFYNEQFF
d_call: -; clone_size: many; cdr3_length: 13; v_call: TRBV27; j_call: TRBJ1-2; cdr3_nt: TGTGCCAGCAAAGCCCTAGGGGCGGAAGGCTACACCTTC; cdr3_aa: CASKALGAEGYTF
d_call: TRBD2; clone_size: -; cdr3_length: 14; v_call: TRBV12-3/TRBV12-4; j_call: TRBJ2-1; cdr3_nt: TGTGCCAGCAGCTCTAGCGGGAACTACAATGAGCAGTTCTTC; cdr3_aa: CASSSSGNYNEQFF
d_call: TRBD1; clone_size: many; cdr3_length: 16; v_call: TRBV24-1; j_call: TRBJ2-7; cdr3_nt: TGTGCCACCAGTGAACGGACACAGGGGGCTTCGAGTGGGCAGTACTTC; cdr3_aa: CATSERTQGASSGQYF
d_call: TRBD2; clone_size: -; cdr3_length: 18; v_call: TRBV14; j_call: TRBJ2-6; cdr3_nt: TGTGCCAGCAGCCAGGAGCGGGAGGCCTACTCTGGGGCCAACGTCCTGACTTTC; cdr3_aa: CASSQEREAYSGANVLTF
d_call: -; clone_size: few; cdr3_length: 14; v_call: TRBV25-1; j_call: TRBJ1-2; cdr3_nt: TGTGCCAGCAGTGAGCCGGGATATGGGGGTGGCTACACCTTC; cdr3_aa: CASSEPGYGGGYTF
d_call: -; clone_size: -; cdr3_length: 14; v_call: TRBV7-2; j_call: TRBJ2-7; cdr3_nt: TGTGCCAGCAGACTTACCGGAACAGGGAGCGAGCAGTACTTC; cdr3_aa: CASRLTGTGSEQYF
d_call: -; clone_size: many; cdr3_length: 15; v_call: TRBV7-2; j_call: TRBJ2-1; cdr3_nt: TGTGCCAGCAGTCCGAGGGGGGCTAGGAACAATGAGCAGTTCTTC; cdr3_aa: CASSPRGARNNEQFF
d_call: -; clone_size: many; cdr3_length: 14; v_call: TRBV6-2/TRBV6-3; j_call: TRBJ2-5; cdr3_nt: TGTGCCAGCAGTTACGCAACCTTGGGGAAGACCCAGTACTTC; cdr3_aa: CASSYATLGKTQYF
d_call: TRBD1; clone_size: few; cdr3_length: 17; v_call: TRBV11-1; j_call: TRBJ2-3; cdr3_nt: TGTGCCGGCAGCCCTGGGTGGTCACAGGGGTGGACAGATACGCAGTATTTT; cdr3_aa: CAGSPGWSQGWTDTQYF
d_call: TRBD1; clone_size: -; cdr3_length: 17; v_call: TRBV7-2; j_call: TRBJ2-5; cdr3_nt: TGTGCCAGCAGCCTACCTCCCGGGACAGGGGGTAAGGTAGTGCAGTACTTC; cdr3_aa: CASSLPPGTGGKVVQYF
d_call: TRBD1; clone_size: -; cdr3_length: 15; v_call: TRBV20-1; j_call: TRBJ1-1; cdr3_nt: TGCAGTGCTAGACCCGGCTTACAGGGGGCCACTGAAGCTTTCTTT; cdr3_aa: CSARPGLQGATEAFF
d_call: -; clone_size: -; cdr3_length: 12; v_call: TRBV20-1; j_call: TRBJ2-2; cdr3_nt: TGCAGTGCTTCAAGCGGGACCGGGGAGCTGTTTTTT; cdr3_aa: CSASSGTGELFF
d_call: TRBD2; clone_size: many; cdr3_length: 15; v_call: TRBV18; j_call: TRBJ2-3; cdr3_nt: TGTGCCAGCTCACCCTCAAGCGGGGGGGCGGATACGCAGTATTTT; cdr3_aa: CASSPSSGGADTQYF
d_call: -; clone_size: many; cdr3_length: 14; v_call: TRBV7-2; j_call: TRBJ1-2; cdr3_nt: TGTGCCAGCAGCTCCTACGCAAAAAACTATGGCTACACCTTC; cdr3_aa: CASSSYAKNYGYTF
d_call: -; clone_size: -; cdr3_length: 14; v_call: TRBV6-1; j_call: TRBJ2-4; cdr3_nt: TGTGCCAGCAGTGAAGCAGGGGCGAAAAACATTCAGTACTTC; cdr3_aa: CASSEAGAKNIQYF
d_call: TRBD1; clone_size: many; cdr3_length: 13; v_call: TRBV7-9; j_call: TRBJ2-5; cdr3_nt: TGTGCCAGCAGCGGACAGGGTCAAGAGACCCAGTACTTC; cdr3_aa: CASSGQGQETQYF
d_call: TRBD1; clone_size: once; cdr3_length: 13; v_call: TRBV7-2; j_call: TRBJ1-2; cdr3_nt: TGTGCCAGCAGCATGACAGGGTGTTATGGCTACACCTTC; cdr3_aa: CASSMTGCYGYTF
d_call: -; clone_size: many; cdr3_length: 15; v_call: TRBV29-1; j_call: TRBJ1-2; cdr3_nt: TGCAGCGCCATTTATCCAGGAGACACAGGGCATGGCTACACCTTC; cdr3_aa: CSAIYPGDTGHGYTF
d_call: TRBD1; clone_size: -; cdr3_length: 20; v_call: TRBV5-5; j_call: TRBJ1-4; cdr3_nt: TGTGCCAGCAGCTTAATGGTTGGGACAGGGGGGCTATCAACTAATGAAAAACTGTTTTTT; cdr3_aa: CASSLMVGTGGLSTNEKLFF
d_call: TRBD2; clone_size: many; cdr3_length: 15; v_call: TRBV28; j_call: TRBJ2-3; cdr3_nt: TGTGCCAGCAGGCTCGGGACTAGCGGGGTGAATACGCAGTATTTT; cdr3_aa: CASRLGTSGVNTQYF
d_call: -; clone_size: many; cdr3_length: 15; v_call: TRBV12-3/TRBV12-4; j_call: TRBJ1-2; cdr3_nt: TGTGCCAGCAGTTCTTGGGGTCAGGGGACCCATGGCTACACCTTC; cdr3_aa: CASSSWGQGTHGYTF